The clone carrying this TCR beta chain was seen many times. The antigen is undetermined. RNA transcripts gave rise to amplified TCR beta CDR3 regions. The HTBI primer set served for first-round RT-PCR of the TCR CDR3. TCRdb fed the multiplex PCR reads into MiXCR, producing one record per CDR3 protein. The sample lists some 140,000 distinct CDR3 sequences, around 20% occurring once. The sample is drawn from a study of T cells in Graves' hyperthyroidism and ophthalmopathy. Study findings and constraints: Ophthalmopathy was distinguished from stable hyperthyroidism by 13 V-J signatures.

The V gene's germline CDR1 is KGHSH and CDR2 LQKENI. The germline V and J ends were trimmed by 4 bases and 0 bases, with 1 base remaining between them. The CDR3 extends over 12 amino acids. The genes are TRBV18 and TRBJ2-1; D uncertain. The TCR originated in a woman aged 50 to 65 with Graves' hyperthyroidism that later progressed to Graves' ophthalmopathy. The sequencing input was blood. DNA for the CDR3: TGTGCCAGCTCACACTCCTACAATGAGCAGTTCTTC. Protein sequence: CASSHSYNEQFF.